This entry lists 15 T cell receptor beta chains sequenced from one sample in a study of T cells in Graves' hyperthyroidism and ophthalmopathy. TCR beta CDR3 regions were amplified from RNA transcripts. Carried out on the TCR CDR3, a first-round RT-PCR used the HTBI primer set. From the multiplex PCR reads, TCRdb called clonotypes with MiXCR, one entry per CDR3 protein. Here the sample spans roughly 350,000 distinct CDR3 sequences, roughly 13% being singletons. Sample: blood. These receptors were collected from a woman aged 40-49 years with Graves' ophthalmopathy.

This clonotype was seen repeatedly, ten times or more. CDR3 region: CASSHPGQGVGYTF. The CDR3 DNA reads as TGTGCCAGCAGCCATCCGGGACAGGGTGTTGGCTACACCTTC. V gene TRBV4-2 combines with J gene TRBJ1-2; 9 nucleotides agree with TRBD1. The junction had 6 bases not matched to a gene; V was cut back by 3 bases and J by 7 bases. Germline V gives CDR1 LGHNA, CDR2 YNFKEQ. The CDR3 extends over 14 amino acids.

This clonotype was observed at least ten times. This chain uses TRBV20-1 with TRBJ2-3; TRBD2 matches at 14 bases. The ends lost 7 bases at V and 0 bases at J; junction bases unmatched: 9. Germline V gives CDR1 DFQATT, CDR2 SNEGSKA (reference sequence). There are 17 residues in the CDR3. The CDR3 here is CSVTGTSGRGSTDTQYF. CDR3 in DNA: TGCAGTGTAACCGGGACTAGCGGGAGAGGTAGCACAGATACGCAGTATTTT.

Many counts were recorded for this clonotype. V usage is TRBV28 and J usage is TRBJ2-3, with D hard to call. CDR1 is MDHEN and CDR2 is SYDVKM in the germline V gene. This CDR3 spans 13 amino acids. The V end was cut by 1 base, the J end by 6 bases, with 8 bases between. Here the CDR3 reads CASSLSPVDTQYF. CDR3 in DNA: TGTGCCAGCAGTTTATCTCCTGTGGATACGCAGTATTTT.

In regard to this clonotype: It may be a read error: a sequence one base away is much more abundant. The chain links TRBV5-1 to TRBJ2-1; a weak D match, TRBD1 (5 bases). The CDR3 totals 16 residues. The V gene's germline CDR1 is SGHRS and CDR2 YFSETQ. The V end was cut by 1 base, the J end by 10 bases, with 21 bases between. Here the CDR3 reads CASSLSGPMMGYEQFF. As DNA, the CDR3 is TGCGCCAGCAGCTTGTCAGGGCCGATGATGGGCTACGAGCAGTTCTTC.

This clonotype was seen more than once but under ten times. The chain joins TRBV19 to TRBJ1-1; maybe TRBD1 (6 bases). The CDR3 covers 13 residues. Germline V gene sequence: CDR1 LNHDA, CDR2 SQIVND (reference sequence). Trimming left V 5 bases short and J 6 bases short, with 13 bases between. DNA for the CDR3: TGTGCCAGTAGTGTCCAGGGGTTTGCTGAAGCTTTCTTT. Protein sequence: CASSVQGFAEAFF.

This clonotype was recorded many times. The chain has TRBV4-1 and TRBJ2-7; TRBD2 agrees at 16 bases. V lost 1 base to trimming and J lost 2 bases; unmatched junction nucleotides: 8. In germline, CDR1 is MGHRA, CDR2 YSYEKL. CDR3 length: 19 residues. For the CDR3, the DNA is TGCGCCAGCAGCCAAGGGACAACCGGGACTAGCGGGAGGGCCTACGAGCAGTACTTC. It codes for CASSQGTTGTSGRAYEQYF.

At least ten counts were recorded for this clonotype. V usage is TRBV7-8 and J usage is TRBJ1-2; no clear D gene. The CDR3 runs to 16 residues. V was clipped by 5 bases and J by 0 bases, with 16 bases between them. Germline CDR1 SGHVS, CDR2 FQNEAQ. CDR3 nucleotide sequence: TGTGCCAGCAGCCCCCGATTCGGAAATTCTAACTATGGCTACACCTTC. Amino acids: CASSPRFGNSNYGYTF.

This chain joins TRBV5-1 and TRBJ1-5; D possibly corresponds to TRBD1 (6 bases). Trimming pared 5 bases from V and 3 bases from J, leaving 15 bases between. This CDR3 is built from 15 residues. Per the germline V gene, CDR1 is SGHRS and CDR2 is YFSETQ. CDR3 DNA: TGCGCCAGCAGAGACGGGACACATCCCAATCAGCCCCAGCATTTT. It is translated as CASRDGTHPNQPQHF.

This chain uses TRBV20-1 with TRBJ2-3; D gene unclear. The germline V gene encodes CDR1 DFQATT and CDR2 SNEGSKA (reference sequence). With 2 bases removed from V and 2 bases from J, the gap between germline ends came to 14 bases. The CDR3 totals 15 residues. In nucleotides, the CDR3 is TGCAGTGCTAGAAATCCGGTCAGAAACACAGATACGCAGTATTTT. Its protein is CSARNPVRNTDTQYF.

This clonotype occurred many times. The gene calls are TRBV2 and TRBJ2-7, with 12 bases matching TRBD1. Germline-derived CDR1 and CDR2 are SNHLY and FYNNEI. The junction had 14 bases not matched to a gene; V was cut back by 3 bases and J by 5 bases. CDR3 size: 18 residues. In DNA form, the CDR3 reads TGTGCCAGCAGTGACGGGACAGGGGGCTTGCGGGCCAAAGACGAGCAGTACTTC. Translating it yields CASSDGTGGLRAKDEQYF.

The chain links TRBV20-1 to TRBJ1-2, with 7 bases matching TRBD1. Per germline, CDR1 DFQATT and CDR2 SNEGSKA (reference sequence). V shed 8 bases, J shed 6 bases, and the junction held 9 bases outside the gene matches. The CDR3 has 12 amino acids. CDR3 nucleotides: TGCAGTATTGGTGGGGACAGCCATGGCTACACCTTC. Protein sequence: CSIGGDSHGYTF.

This clonotype was seen ten or more times. This sequence joins TRBV20-1 and TRBJ2-3; 11 positions agree with TRBD2. Germline V gene lookup returns CDR1 DFQATT and CDR2 SNEGSKA (reference sequence). The length of the CDR3 is 14 residues. V shed 6 bases and J 4 bases; nucleotides not matched to a gene: 6. The CDR3 loop is CSALLSGRADTQYF. CDR3 nucleotides: TGCAGTGCACTGCTTAGCGGGAGGGCAGATACGCAGTATTTT.

This clonotype was detected many times. The chain recombines TRBV6-1 with TRBJ2-3, with 7 bases matching TRBD1. The CDR3 runs 12 residues. J was trimmed by 4 bases and V by 9 bases; bases with no gene match: 4. CDR1 is MNHNS, CDR2 SASEGT, per germline. The CDR3 region is CASGTEADTQYF. CDR3 bases: TGTGCCAGTGGGACAGAGGCAGATACGCAGTATTTT.

The sample holds many counts of this clonotype. The chain is built from TRBV25-1 and TRBJ1-4; D is unclear. The V gene lost 0 bases and the J gene lost 7 bases, with 12 bases spanning the gap. Germline-derived CDR1 and CDR2 are MGHDK and SYGVNS. This CDR3 spans 15 amino acids. In nucleotides, the CDR3 is TGTGCCAGCAGTGAATATAGGGCAAGGGCTGAAAAACTGTTTTTT. It translates to CASSEYRARAEKLFF. Full variable domain (missing parts from reference TRBV25-1 and TRBJ1-4): EADIYQTPRYLVIGTGKKITLECSQTMGHDKMYWYQQDPGMELHLIHYSYGVNSTEKGDLSSESTVSRIRTEHFPLTLESARPSHTSQYLCASSEYRARAEKLFFGSGTQLSVL.

A few counts support this clonotype. The genes are TRBV4-1 and TRBJ2-7, with 8 bases lining up with TRBD2. With 0 bases clipped from V and 3 bases from J, the junction kept 13 bases outside the gene matches. The CDR3 is 18 residues long. The germline gives CDR1 MGHRA, CDR2 YSYEKL. The CDR3 reads CASSQDRLMAGGYYEQYF. As DNA, the CDR3 is TGCGCCAGCAGCCAAGACCGCCTCATGGCGGGAGGTTACTACGAGCAGTACTTC.